These 6 T cell receptor beta chains came from one sample sequenced in a study of low-dose radiotherapy and immunotherapy resistance in tumors. Alpha- and beta-chain coverage of first-strand cDNA came from TRAV- and TRBV-specific primers. Over about 18 PCR cycles, TCRs were amplified from a constant-region primer and V-primer adapter. TCRdb passed the reads through MiXCR, listing each CDR3 protein once. Among 54,000 or so distinct CDR3 sequences listed, 20% to 25% were seen once. The time point is: before trial treatment. The sample here was PBMCs, taken before treatment. These receptors all stem from a male donor with prostate cancer.

This clonotype was found a few times. The J gene is TRBJ2-5, the V gene TRBV10-3; TRBD2 matches 12 bases. V lost 2 bases to trimming and J lost 2 bases; unmatched junction nucleotides: 3. The germline CDR1 and CDR2 sequences are ENHRY and SYGVKD. The CDR3 is 16 residues long. CDR3: CAISEPGLAGQETQYF. Here the CDR3 DNA reads TGTGCCATCAGTGAGCCCGGACTAGCGGGGCAAGAGACCCAGTACTTC.

This clonotype was seen many times. The genes are TRBV6-2 or TRBV6-3 and TRBJ1-1; 8 nucleotides match TRBD1. This CDR3 contains 16 residues. CDR1 and CDR2 from the germline V gene are MNHEY and SVGEGT. The V and J ends lost 11 bases and 0 bases, in that order; junction bases with no gene match: 14. This CDR3 is CASERTGTFMNTEAFF. For the CDR3, the DNA is TGTGCCTCCGAACGGACAGGGACTTTTATGAACACTGAAGCTTTCTTT.

Here the CDR3 reads CASSEDSDRSWEQYF. The CDR3 DNA is TGTGCCAGTAGCGAGGATTCGGACCGGTCTTGGGAGCAGTACTTC. The gene calls are TRBV19 and TRBJ2-7, with D hard to call. V was cut by 6 bases and J by 7 bases, with 22 bases left in between. CDR3 length: 15 amino acids. From germline, CDR1 is LNHDA and CDR2 SQIVND (reference sequence). The full variable domain, in which reference TRBV19 and TRBJ2-7 provide the parts outside the CDR3, is DGGITQSPKYLFRKEGQNVTLSCEQNLNHDAMYWYRQDPGQGLRLIYYSQIVNDFQKGDIAEGYSVSREKKESFPLTVTSAQKNPTAFYLCASSEDSDRSWEQYFGPGTRLTVT.

About this clonotype: This likely traces to a read error, being one base from a far larger clone. The chain recombines TRBV5-3 with TRBJ2-7; 10 nucleotides align to TRBD1. TRBV5-3 counts as an open reading frame of uncertain function. J lost 6 bases, V lost 8 bases, and 11 bases had no gene match. The CDR3 sequence is 14 residues long. CDR3 nucleotides: TGTGCCAGCAGCCCGGGACAGGGGTCAGGCGAGCAGTACTTC. Amino acid sequence: CASSPGQGSGEQYF.

Ten or more counts support this clonotype. This chain links TRBV9 with TRBJ2-7, with D perhaps matching TRBD2 (5 bases). The CDR3 extends over 14 amino acids. The germline V and J ends were trimmed by 0 bases and 5 bases, with 12 bases remaining between them. Germline lookup yields CDR1 SGDLS and CDR2 YYNGEE. The CDR3 DNA reads TGTGCCAGCAGCGTAGGAGGGAGTATCCACGAGCAGTACTTC. It codes for CASSVGGSIHEQYF.

Remarks on this clonotype: A far larger clone is one nucleotide away, so this likely arose from a read error. The chain employs TRBV7-3 and TRBJ2-7; 14 bases align to TRBD2. CDR3 length equals 17 residues. The V gene's germline CDR1 is SGHTA and CDR2 FQGTGA. V was clipped by 5 bases and J by 2 bases; unmatched bases: 8. The CDR3 spells CASSRGLAGGLPYEQYF. CDR3 bases: TGTGCCAGCAGCCGAGGACTAGCGGGGGGCCTCCCCTACGAGCAGTACTTC.